These 17 T cell receptor beta chains came from one sample sequenced in a study of T cell repertoires in cytomegalovirus infection. TCRdb re-derived calls from the reads in MiXCR, one entry per CDR3 protein. The sample includes approximately 630,000 distinct CDR3 sequences, 20% to 30% of them seen just once. The sequencing input was CD8+ T cells from PBMCs. These receptors were collected from a human donor in good health (CMV status not recorded). Some clones in this sample may be carry-over from other donors' samples.

This clonotype was counted between two and nine times. V and J are TRBV5-1 and TRBJ2-1; D possibly matches TRBD1 or TRBD2 (7 bases each). This CDR3 comprises 18 residues. In germline, CDR1 is SGHRS, CDR2 YFSETQ. V was shortened by 5 bases and J by 2 bases, with 23 bases between the two germline ends. CDR3 DNA sequence: TGCGCCAGCAGACTTCAAGGGGGCGGGCGGGGGACCTACAATGAGCAGTTCTTC. This sequence encodes CASRLQGGGRGTYNEQFF.

This clonotype was counted many times. The CDR3, as DNA: TGTGCCAGCAGCAACCGACAGGGGTTGCAGCCCCAGCATTTT. As protein: CASSNRQGLQPQHF. The gene calls are TRBV7-8 and TRBJ1-5; 8 bases agree with TRBD1. The CDR3 has 14 amino acids. Germline V lookup: CDR1 SGHVS, CDR2 FQNEAQ. The trim removed 5 bases at V and 7 bases at J, leaving 7 bases unmatched.

On this clonotype itself: No conserved phenylalanine or tryptophan is present at the end of the CDR3, so a read error is the likely explanation. The gene calls are TRBV20-1 and TRBJ1-4; 7 nucleotides match TRBD1. The germline V gene has CDR1 DFQATT and CDR2 SNEGSKA (reference sequence). The trim removed 6 bases at V and 8 bases at J, leaving 15 bases unmatched. CDR3 size: 15 residues. This CDR3 is CSAYPRGRVGEKLFI. In DNA form, the CDR3 reads TGCAGTGCCTATCCTAGGGGGCGCGTCGGCGAAAAACTGTTTATT.

This clonotype was counted many times. The J gene is TRBJ2-2, the V gene TRBV7-2, with a weak D call TRBD1 (6 bases). Germline CDR1 is SGHTA and CDR2 is FQGNSA. There are 14 residues in the CDR3. Trimming took 5 bases from V and 4 from J, leaving 11 bases between them. CDR3 coding DNA: TGTGCCAGCAGCCATACGACAGGCACCGGGGAGCTGTTTTTT. This translates into CASSHTTGTGELFF.

This clonotype has a count of ten or more. This chain connects TRBV7-8 to TRBJ2-7; TRBD2 agrees at 7 bases. The CDR3 covers 12 residues. The J segment lost 6 bases and the V segment lost 3 bases, leaving 2 bases of the junction unmatched. Germline V gives CDR1 SGHVS, CDR2 FQNEAQ. This chain's CDR3 is CASSLGGLEQYV. CDR3 bases: TGTGCCAGCAGCTTGGGAGGGCTCGAGCAGTACGTC.

The rearrangement links TRBV2 to TRBJ2-7; D tentatively reads TRBD1 or TRBD2 (5 bases each). The CDR3 loop spans 11 amino acids. The V gene's germline CDR1 is SNHLY and CDR2 FYNNEI. The CDR3 DNA sequence: TGTGGACAGCTCGGGACCTACGAGCAGTACTTC. This sequence encodes CGQLGTYEQYF.

This clonotype has at least ten counts. The chain couples TRBV29-1 to TRBJ1-1; D is unresolved. CDR1 is SQVTM and CDR2 is ANQGSEA in the germline V gene. The V end lost 5 bases, the J end lost 1 base, and 5 bases lay between the germline ends. This CDR3 comprises 11 residues. The CDR3 nucleotides read TGCAGCGTTCCCGCGAACACTGAAGCTTTCTTT. Translated, it gives CSVPANTEAFF.

This clonotype was observed at least ten times. The CDR3 loop is CASSLTTGDGYTF. The CDR3 bases are TGTGCCAGCAGTCTAACGACAGGGGATGGCTACACCTTC. The chain links TRBV6-6 to TRBJ1-2; TRBD1 matches at 8 bases. V was pared by 5 bases and J by 6 bases, with 5 bases of the junction left unmatched. CDR1 is MNHNY, CDR2 SVGAGI, per germline (reference sequence). The CDR3 covers 13 residues.

This rearrangement joins TRBV4-1 to TRBJ2-1, with 8 bases matching TRBD1. J was trimmed by 6 bases and V by 5 bases; bases with no gene match: 12. This CDR3 spans 16 amino acids. The V gene's germline CDR1 is MGHRA and CDR2 YSYEKL. The CDR3 DNA follows: TGCGCCAGCAGCATACGACAGGGGCCCGGGCTCAATGAGCAGTTCTTC. This sequence encodes CASSIRQGPGLNEQFF.

This clonotype was recorded many times. The J gene is TRBJ2-6, the V gene TRBV28; the D gene is possibly TRBD2 (6 bases). The germline CDR1 and CDR2 sequences are MDHEN and SYDVKM. The CDR3 extends over 16 amino acids. With 7 bases removed from V and 0 bases from J, the gap between germline ends came to 13 bases. The CDR3 coding sequence is TGTGCCAGCACCCGGGCGGGGAACTCTGGGGCCAACGTCCTGACTTTC. Protein: CASTRAGNSGANVLTF.

A few counts support this clonotype. The chain links TRBV20-1 to TRBJ1-5; perhaps TRBD1 as D (5 bases). The germline V gene has CDR1 DFQATT and CDR2 SNEGSKA (reference sequence). The CDR3 covers 12 residues. The CDR3 protein is CSSGTATIKQHF. In nucleotides, the CDR3 is TGCAGCTCTGGGACCGCCACAATTAAGCAGCATTTT.

There are many counts of this clonotype. V is TRBV20-1 and J is TRBJ2-5; tentatively, D is TRBD2 (6 bases). Trimming cost V 0 bases and J 0 bases, with 14 bases left between them. Per germline, CDR1 DFQATT and CDR2 SNEGSKA (reference sequence). The CDR3 spans 16 residues. The CDR3 nucleotides read TGCAGTGCTAGAGATTACAGCGGGCGCGACCAAGAGACCCAGTACTTC. Protein product: CSARDYSGRDQETQYF.

This clonotype was observed at least ten times. Here the CDR3 reads CASSYSRTAGVAKNIQYF. The CDR3 DNA reads TGTGCCAGCAGTTACTCAAGGACCGCAGGAGTAGCCAAAAACATTCAGTACTTC. The genes are TRBV6-5 and TRBJ2-4; D is uncertain. The CDR3 length is 18 residues. V dropped 0 bases and J dropped 0 bases, with 15 bases sitting between them. The V gene's germline CDR1 is MNHEY and CDR2 SVGAGI.

This clonotype appeared a few times. V is TRBV4-1 and J is TRBJ2-2; D is possibly TRBD1 (6 bases). The V gene lost 1 base and the J gene lost 1 base, with 22 bases spanning the gap. Germline-derived CDR1 and CDR2 are MGHRA and YSYEKL. This CDR3 has 20 amino acids. In nucleotides, the CDR3 is TGCGCCAGCAGCCAAGCGAGGATAGGGTTGAGGACAGAGAACACCGGGGAGCTGTTTTTT. It encodes CASSQARIGLRTENTGELFF.

This clonotype occurred many times. This chain links TRBV7-8 with TRBJ2-7; D is unresolved. V shed 3 bases and J shed 3 bases, with 15 bases lying between them. Per the germline V gene, CDR1 is SGHVS and CDR2 is FQNEAQ. CDR3 length: 15 residues. CDR3 sequence (DNA): TGTGCCAGCAGCTTTGGTACCGGAACTTTCTACGAGCAGTACTTC. Protein product: CASSFGTGTFYEQYF.

The chain carries TRBV10-3 and TRBJ1-2, with 9 positions matching TRBD1. Unmatched junction bases numbered 12, after V lost 0 bases and J lost 7 bases. The CDR3 totals 17 residues. The germline CDR1 and CDR2 sequences are ENHRY and SYGVKD. As DNA, the CDR3 is TGTGCCATCAGTGAGTCAACCCTTGGACAGGGGAAGGGTGGCTACACCTTC. Translated, it gives CAISESTLGQGKGGYTF.

This clonotype has only a few counts. The rearrangement uses TRBV6-1 and TRBJ1-5; D may be TRBD1 (5 bases). Trimming left V 6 bases short and J 2 bases short, with 20 bases between. The CDR3 runs to 17 residues. Germline V gene data show CDR1 as MNHNS and CDR2 as SASEGT. In DNA form, the CDR3 reads TGTGCCAGCAGGACCGCCGTGGGGGGTGCGGGCAATCAGCCCCAGCATTTT. Encoded protein: CASRTAVGGAGNQPQHF.